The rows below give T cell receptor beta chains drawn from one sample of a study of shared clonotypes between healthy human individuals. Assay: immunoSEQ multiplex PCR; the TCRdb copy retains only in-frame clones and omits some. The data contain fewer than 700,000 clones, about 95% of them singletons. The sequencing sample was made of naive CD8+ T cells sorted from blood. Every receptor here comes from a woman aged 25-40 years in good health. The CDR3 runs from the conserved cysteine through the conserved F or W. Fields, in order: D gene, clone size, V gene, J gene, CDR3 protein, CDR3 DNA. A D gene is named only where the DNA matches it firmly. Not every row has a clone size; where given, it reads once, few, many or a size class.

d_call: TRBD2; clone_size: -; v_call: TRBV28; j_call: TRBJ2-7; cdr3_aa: CASWTSGYSYEQYF; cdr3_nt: TGTGCCAGCTGGACTAGCGGGTACTCCTACGAGCAGTACTTC
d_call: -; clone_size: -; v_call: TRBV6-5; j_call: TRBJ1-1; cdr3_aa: CASSDIIGEAFF; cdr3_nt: TGTGCCAGCAGTGATATCATCGGCGAAGCTTTCTTT
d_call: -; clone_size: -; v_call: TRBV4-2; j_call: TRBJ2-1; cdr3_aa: CASSEGGTYNEQFF; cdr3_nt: TGTGCCAGCAGCGAGGGCGGGACCTACAATGAGCAGTTCTTC
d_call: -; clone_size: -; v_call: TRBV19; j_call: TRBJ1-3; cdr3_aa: CASSWNLLSSGNTIYF; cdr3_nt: TGTGCCAGTAGTTGGAACCTATTGAGCTCTGGAAACACCATATATTTT
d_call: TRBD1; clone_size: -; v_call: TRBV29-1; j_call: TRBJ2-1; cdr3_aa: CSVVPGTGIHNEQFF; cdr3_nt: TGCAGCGTTGTCCCCGGGACAGGGATCCACAATGAGCAGTTCTTC
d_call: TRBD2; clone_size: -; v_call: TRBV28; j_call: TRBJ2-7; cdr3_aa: CASTPEGGSFYEQYF; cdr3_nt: TGTGCCAGCACCCCTGAAGGCGGGAGTTTCTACGAGCAGTACTTC
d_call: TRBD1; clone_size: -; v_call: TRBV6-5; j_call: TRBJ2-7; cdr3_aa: CASSYGLGTGVREQYF; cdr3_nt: TGTGCCAGCAGTTACGGATTGGGGACAGGGGTTCGCGAGCAGTACTTC
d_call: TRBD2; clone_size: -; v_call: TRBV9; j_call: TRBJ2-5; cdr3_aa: CASSVEGWGGETQYF; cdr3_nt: TGTGCCAGCAGCGTAGAAGGTTGGGGGGGAGAGACCCAGTACTTC
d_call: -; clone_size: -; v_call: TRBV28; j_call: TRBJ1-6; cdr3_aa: CASSQAGSFGFILHF; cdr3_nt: TGTGCCAGCAGTCAAGCCGGTTCCTTTGGGTTTATCCTCCACTTT
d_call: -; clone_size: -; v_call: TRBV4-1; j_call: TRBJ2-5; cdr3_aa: CAPCTRRVGGPLQETQYF; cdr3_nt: TGCGCCCCGTGCACAAGACGGGTTGGGGGCCCCCTTCAAGAGACCCAGTACTTC
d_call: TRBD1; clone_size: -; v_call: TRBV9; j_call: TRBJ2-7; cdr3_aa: CASSAPTGGSGEQYF; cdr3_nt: TGTGCCAGCAGCGCCCCGACAGGGGGTAGCGGCGAGCAGTACTTC
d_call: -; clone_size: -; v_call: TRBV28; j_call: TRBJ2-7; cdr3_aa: CASSGRTGPSSYEQYF; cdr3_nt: TGTGCCAGCAGCGGACGAACAGGGCCGAGCTCCTACGAGCAGTACTTC
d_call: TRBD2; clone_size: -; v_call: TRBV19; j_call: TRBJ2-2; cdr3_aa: CASSTLRLAPGELFF; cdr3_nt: TGTGCCAGTAGTACCCTCAGACTAGCCCCCGGGGAGCTGTTTTTT
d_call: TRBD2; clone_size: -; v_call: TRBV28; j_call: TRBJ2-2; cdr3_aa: CASTRLAEENTGELFF; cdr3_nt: TGTGCCAGCACCCGACTAGCGGAGGAGAACACCGGGGAGCTGTTTTTT
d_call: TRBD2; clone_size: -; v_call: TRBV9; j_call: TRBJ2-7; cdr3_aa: CASSVASGYPYEQYF; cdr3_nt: TGTGCCAGCAGCGTAGCTAGCGGATACCCCTACGAGCAGTACTTC
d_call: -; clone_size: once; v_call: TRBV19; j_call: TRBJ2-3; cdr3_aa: CARSAEASTDTQYF; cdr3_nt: TGTGCCAGAAGTGCAGAAGCTAGCACAGATACGCAGTATTTT
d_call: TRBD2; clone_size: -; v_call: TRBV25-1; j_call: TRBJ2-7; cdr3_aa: CASSRTSGGSYEQYF; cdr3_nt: TGTGCCAGCAGTAGGACTAGCGGGGGCTCCTACGAGCAGTACTTC
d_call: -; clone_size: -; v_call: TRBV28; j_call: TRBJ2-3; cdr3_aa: CASSLRVSADTQYF; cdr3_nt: TGTGCCAGCAGTTTAAGGGTCTCGGCAGATACGCAGTATTTT
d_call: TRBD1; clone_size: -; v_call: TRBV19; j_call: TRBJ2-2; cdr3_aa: CASSLQGTGELFF; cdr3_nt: TGTGCCAGTAGTCTACAGGGGACCGGGGAGCTGTTTTTT
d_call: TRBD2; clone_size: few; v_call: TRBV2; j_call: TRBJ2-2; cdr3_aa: CASSDQGLAGGLGELFF; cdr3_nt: TGTGCCAGCAGTGACCAGGGACTAGCGGGAGGGTTGGGGGAGCTGTTTTTT
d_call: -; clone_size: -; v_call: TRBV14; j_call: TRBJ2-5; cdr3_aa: CASSQVARGPPEETQYF; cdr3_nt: TGTGCCAGCAGCCAAGTGGCGCGAGGGCCCCCGGAAGAGACCCAGTACTTC
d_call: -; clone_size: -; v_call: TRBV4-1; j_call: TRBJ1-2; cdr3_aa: CASSLGQNPTNYGYTF; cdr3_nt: TGCGCCAGCAGCCTTGGACAGAACCCCACAAACTATGGCTACACCTTC
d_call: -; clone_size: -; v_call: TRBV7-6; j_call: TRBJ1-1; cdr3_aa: CASRCSGVLRLPPEAFF; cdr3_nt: TGTGCCAGCAGATGTAGTGGGGTCTTACGACTTCCCCCTGAAGCTTTCTTT
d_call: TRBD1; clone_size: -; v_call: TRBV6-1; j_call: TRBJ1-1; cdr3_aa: CASSGQGPENTEAFF; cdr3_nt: TGTGCCAGCAGTGGACAGGGACCGGAGAACACTGAAGCTTTCTTT
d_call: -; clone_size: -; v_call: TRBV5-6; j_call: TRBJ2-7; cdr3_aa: CASSFFQGPEQYF; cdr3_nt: TGTGCCAGCAGCTTCTTTCAGGGGCCCGAGCAGTACTTC